A single sample is the source of the 14 T cell receptor beta chains below, sequenced in a study of T cells in Graves' hyperthyroidism and ophthalmopathy. Amplified TCR beta CDR3 regions derived from RNA transcripts. Primed by the HTBI set, a first-round RT-PCR was run on the TCR CDR3. One entry per CDR3 protein results from TCRdb running MiXCR on the multiplex PCR reads. The table records under 300,000 distinct CDR3 sequences, about 20% of them present only once. The sequenced sample was blood. The receptors were sampled from a man aged 25 to 40 with Graves' ophthalmopathy.

This clonotype was seen a few times. The chain combines TRBV7-2 with TRBJ2-5; TRBD2 matches 11 bases. CDR1 is SGHTA and CDR2 is FQGNSA in the germline V gene. V lost 4 bases to trimming and J lost 5 bases; unmatched junction nucleotides: 9. This CDR3 comprises 16 residues. For the CDR3, the DNA is TGTGCCAGCAGCTCTGTAGCGGGAGGGCCTCGGGAGACCCAGTACTTC. Translated, it gives CASSSVAGGPRETQYF.

This clonotype was counted at least ten times. The chain joins TRBV11-3 to TRBJ2-1, with 8 bases matching TRBD2. The CDR3 extends over 15 amino acids. V dropped 1 base and J dropped 6; count of bases not matched to a gene: 5. Germline loops: CDR1 SGHNT, CDR2 YENEEA. CDR3 sequence (DNA): TGTGCCAGCAGCTTAGCGGGAGGGCCCTTCAATGAGCAGTTCTTC. Translating it yields CASSLAGGPFNEQFF.

V is TRBV18 and J is TRBJ2-3; possibly TRBD1 for D (7 bases). CDR3 length: 16 residues. V dropped 2 bases and J dropped 4 bases, with 16 bases sitting between them. Germline values: CDR1 KGHSH, CDR2 LQKENI. CDR3 bases: TGTGCCAGCTCACCATCGGTTCAGGGGGGTTCAGATACGCAGTATTTT. Its translation: CASSPSVQGGSDTQYF. Full variable domain (remainder filled in from reference TRBV18 and TRBJ2-3): NAGVMQNPRHLVRRRGQEARLRCSPMKGHSHVYWYRQLPEEGLKFMVYLQKENIIDESGMPKERFSAEFPKEGPSILRIQQVVRGDSAAYFCASSPSVQGGSDTQYFGPGTRLTVL.

In its sample, this clonotype was seen many times. The chain couples TRBV2 to TRBJ1-1, with D perhaps matching TRBD1 (5 bases). Germline V gene lookup returns CDR1 SNHLY and CDR2 FYNNEI. Trimming removed 10 bases from V and 1 base from J, with 16 bases in between. The CDR3 sequence is 14 residues long. CDR3 DNA sequence: TGTGCCACCACATCCGTTGGACAGAACACTGAAGCTTTCTTT. Translation: CATTSVGQNTEAFF.

This sequence joins TRBV20-1 and TRBJ2-1; D remains unclear. The germline gives CDR1 DFQATT, CDR2 SNEGSKA (reference sequence). Trimming took 6 bases from V and 4 from J, leaving 19 bases between them. CDR3 length: 15 residues. CDR3 amino acids: CSADPFPPPYNEQFF. DNA of the CDR3: TGCAGTGCGGACCCTTTTCCTCCGCCATACAATGAGCAGTTCTTC.

The chain recombines TRBV30 with TRBJ1-5; TRBD1 is a possible D gene (5 bases). CDR3 length: 14 amino acids. The V gene lost 2 bases and the J gene lost 3 bases, with 11 bases spanning the gap. Germline V gene data show CDR1 as GTSNPN and CDR2 as SVGIG (reference sequence). The CDR3: CAWSPVGVNQPQHF. In DNA, the CDR3 is TGTGCCTGGAGTCCTGTGGGGGTCAATCAGCCCCAGCATTTT.

A remark on this clonotype: An end of the junction differs from the germline gene, which may be a read error. V and J are TRBV7-2 and TRBJ1-3; D is perhaps TRBD1 (6 bases). Germline V gives CDR1 SGHTA, CDR2 FQGNSA. The CDR3 is 15 residues long. CDR3 sequence reads: CASSSDSNSENTIYF. CDR3 nucleotides: TGTGCCAGCAGCTCGGACAGCAACTCTGAAAACACCATATATTTT.

This clonotype occurred many times. The chain employs TRBV11-3 and TRBJ2-3, with D possibly TRBD2 on 5 matching bases. The germline V gene encodes CDR1 SGHNT and CDR2 YENEEA. This CDR3 has 14 amino acids. The V end was cut by 0 bases, the J end by 3 bases, with 7 bases between. CDR3 nucleotide sequence: TGTGCCAGCAGCTTAGAGGGAGATACAGATACGCAGTATTTT. Its protein is CASSLEGDTDTQYF. Complete variable domain (other parts from reference TRBV11-3 and TRBJ2-3): EAGVVQSPRYKIIEKKQPVAFWCNPISGHNTLYWYLQNLGQGPELLIRYENEEAVDDSQLPKDRFSAERLKGVDSTLKIQPAELGDSAVYLCASSLEGDTDTQYFGPGTRLTVL.

CDR3 loop: CASSQQGTGELFF. The CDR3 DNA reads as TGTGCCAGCAGCCAACAGGGGACCGGGGAGCTGTTTTTT. V usage is TRBV11-1 and J usage is TRBJ2-2; 7 bases are a match to TRBD1. After removal of 5 bases from V and 5 bases from J, the junction contained 2 bases not matched to a gene. Per the germline V gene, CDR1 is SGHAT and CDR2 is FQDESV (reference sequence). The CDR3 is 13 amino acids.

Many counts were recorded for this clonotype. CDR3 bases: TGTGCCAGCAGCCAGGGGCACTCTGGAAACACCATATATTTT. Encoded protein: CASSQGHSGNTIYF. The V call is TRBV3-1, the J call TRBJ1-3; tentative D call: TRBD1 (5 bases). The CDR3 contains 14 residues. Germline CDR1 LGHDT, CDR2 YNNKEL (reference sequence). V gave up 3 bases and J gave up 0 bases, with 6 bases separating them.

This clonotype was detected many times. The chain employs TRBV11-3 and TRBJ1-2; D not certain. Germline V lookup: CDR1 SGHNT, CDR2 YENEEA. The V and J ends lost 2 bases and 8 bases respectively, with 12 bases between them. The CDR3 runs 13 residues. This chain's CDR3 is CASSLHGLRGYTF. In nucleotides, the CDR3 is TGTGCCAGCAGCTTACACGGATTGAGAGGCTACACCTTC.

This clonotype has more than one count but fewer than ten. The rearrangement links TRBV27 to TRBJ1-2, with a weak D call TRBD1 (6 bases). CDR3 size: 13 residues. Germline V gene data show CDR1 as MNHEY and CDR2 as SMNVEV (reference sequence). V was cut by 11 bases and J by 4 bases, with 17 bases left in between. The DNA for the CDR3 is TGTGCCGGCAACAGGGACTGTTCCTATGGCTACACCTTC. It codes for CAGNRDCSYGYTF.

This clonotype was counted many times. This sequence joins TRBV12-3 or TRBV12-4 and TRBJ2-2; TRBD1 aligns across 10 bases. The V and J ends lost 6 bases and 4 bases, in that order; junction bases with no gene match: 8. CDR3 length: 16 amino acids. CDR3 nucleotides: TGTGCCAGCAGACCACCCGACAGGGGGCTCACCGGGGAGCTGTTTTTT. Protein product: CASRPPDRGLTGELFF.

This clonotype was found a few times. This may arise from a read error, as a much more abundant clone is one base away. The CDR3 ends on some other residue instead of the conserved phenylalanine or tryptophan, so this is likely a read error. V gene TRBV30 combines with J gene TRBJ2-3; TRBD2 is a possible D gene (6 bases). This CDR3 is built from 13 residues. V was trimmed by 7 bases and J by 0 bases, leaving 11 bases between them. Per the germline V gene, CDR1 is GTSNPN and CDR2 is SVGIG (reference sequence). The CDR3 sequence is CASRDLSTDTQYL. In nucleotides, the CDR3 is TGTGCCTCTAGGGACTTGAGCACAGATACGCAGTATCTT.